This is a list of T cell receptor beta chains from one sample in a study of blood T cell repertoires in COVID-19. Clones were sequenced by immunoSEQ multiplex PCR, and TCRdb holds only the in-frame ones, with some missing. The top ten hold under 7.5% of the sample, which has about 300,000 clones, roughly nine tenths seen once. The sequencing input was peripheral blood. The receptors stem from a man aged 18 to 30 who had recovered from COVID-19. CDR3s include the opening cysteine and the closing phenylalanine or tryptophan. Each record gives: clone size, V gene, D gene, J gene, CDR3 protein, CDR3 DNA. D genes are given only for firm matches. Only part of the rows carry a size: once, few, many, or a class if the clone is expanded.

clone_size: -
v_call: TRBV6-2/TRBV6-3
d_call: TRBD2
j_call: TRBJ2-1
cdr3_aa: CASSYVPAGGLKNEQFF
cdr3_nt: TGTGCCAGCAGTTACGTTCCGGCGGGGGGGCTAAAGAATGAGCAGTTCTTC

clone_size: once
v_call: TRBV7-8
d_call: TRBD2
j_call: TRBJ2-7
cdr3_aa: CASSLGLAENYEQYF
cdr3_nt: TGTGCCAGCAGCTTAGGTCTAGCGGAGAACTACGAGCAGTACTTC

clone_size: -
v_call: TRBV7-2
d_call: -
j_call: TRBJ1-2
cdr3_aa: CASSLATGGHGYTF
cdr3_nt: TGTGCCAGCAGCTTAGCCACAGGTGGGCATGGCTACACCTTC

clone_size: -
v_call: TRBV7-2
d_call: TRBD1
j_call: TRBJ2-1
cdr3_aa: CASSLVQGGFVEQFF
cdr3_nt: TGTGCCAGCAGCTTAGTACAGGGGGGATTTGTTGAGCAGTTCTTC

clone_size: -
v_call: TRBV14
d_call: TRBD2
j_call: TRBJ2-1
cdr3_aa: CASSQGGRGNEQFF
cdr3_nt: TGTGCCAGCAGCCAGGGCGGGAGGGGGAATGAGCAGTTCTTC

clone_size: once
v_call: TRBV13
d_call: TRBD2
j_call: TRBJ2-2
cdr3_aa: CASSYPSGGARELFF
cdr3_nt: TGTGCCAGCAGTTATCCTAGCGGGGGGGCCCGGGAGCTGTTTTTT

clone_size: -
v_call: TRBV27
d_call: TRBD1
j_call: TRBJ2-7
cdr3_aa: CASSLSVDRAYEQYF
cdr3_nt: TGTGCCAGCAGTTTATCAGTGGACAGGGCCTACGAGCAGTACTTC

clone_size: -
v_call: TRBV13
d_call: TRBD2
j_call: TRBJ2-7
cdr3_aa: CASSTLAGSSYEQYF
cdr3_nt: TGTGCCAGCAGCACCCTAGCGGGGAGCTCCTACGAGCAGTACTTC

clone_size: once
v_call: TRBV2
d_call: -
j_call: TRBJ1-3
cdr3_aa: CASSPESQAGNTIYF
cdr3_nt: TGTGCCAGCTCCCCCGAATCCCAGGCTGGAAACACCATATATTTT

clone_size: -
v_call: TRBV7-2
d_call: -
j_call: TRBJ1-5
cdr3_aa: CASSSDSPSQPQHF
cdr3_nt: TGTGCCAGCAGCTCAGACAGTCCAAGTCAGCCCCAGCATTTT

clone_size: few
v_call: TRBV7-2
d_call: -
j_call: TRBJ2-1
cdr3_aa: CASSYQAGALENEQFF
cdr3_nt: TGTGCCAGCAGCTATCAGGCGGGGGCCTTAGAAAATGAGCAGTTCTTC

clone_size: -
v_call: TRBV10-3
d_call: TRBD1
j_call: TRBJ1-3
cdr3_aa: CAIRVQGVSSGNTIYF
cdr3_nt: TGTGCCATCAGAGTCCAGGGGGTCAGCTCTGGAAACACCATATATTTT

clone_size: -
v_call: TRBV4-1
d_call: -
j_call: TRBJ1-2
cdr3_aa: CASSQVGQFYGYTF
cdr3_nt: TGCGCCAGCAGCCAAGTTGGACAGTTCTATGGCTACACCTTC

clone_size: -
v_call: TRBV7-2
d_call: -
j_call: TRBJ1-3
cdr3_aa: CASTLSRDNGNTIYF
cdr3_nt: TGTGCCAGCACCCTATCCCGGGACAACGGAAACACCATATATTTT

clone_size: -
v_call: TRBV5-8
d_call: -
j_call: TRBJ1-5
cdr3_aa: CASSLGGAHQPQHF
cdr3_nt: TGTGCCAGCAGCTTGGGTGGGGCTCATCAGCCCCAGCATTTT

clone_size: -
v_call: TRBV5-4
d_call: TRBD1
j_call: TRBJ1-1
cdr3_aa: CASSPWTGSSAEAFF
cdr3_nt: TGTGCCAGCAGCCCTTGGACAGGGAGTTCCGCTGAAGCTTTCTTT

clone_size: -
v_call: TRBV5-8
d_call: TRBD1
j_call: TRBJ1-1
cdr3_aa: CASSGTGGTEAFF
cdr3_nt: TGTGCCAGCAGCGGGACAGGGGGAACTGAAGCTTTCTTT

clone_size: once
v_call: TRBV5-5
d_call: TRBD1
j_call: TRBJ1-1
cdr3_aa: CASNLQGQNTEAFF
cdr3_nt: TGTGCCAGCAACCTACAGGGGCAGAACACTGAAGCTTTCTTT

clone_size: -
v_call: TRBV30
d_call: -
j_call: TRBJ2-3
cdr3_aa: CAYMGGASAQYF
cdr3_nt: TGTGCCTATATGGGGGGGGCCTCCGCGCAGTATTTT

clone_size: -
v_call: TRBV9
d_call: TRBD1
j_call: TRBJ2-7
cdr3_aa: CASSLGQGEGYEQYF
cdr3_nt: TGTGCCAGCAGCCTGGGACAGGGGGAGGGCTACGAGCAGTACTTC